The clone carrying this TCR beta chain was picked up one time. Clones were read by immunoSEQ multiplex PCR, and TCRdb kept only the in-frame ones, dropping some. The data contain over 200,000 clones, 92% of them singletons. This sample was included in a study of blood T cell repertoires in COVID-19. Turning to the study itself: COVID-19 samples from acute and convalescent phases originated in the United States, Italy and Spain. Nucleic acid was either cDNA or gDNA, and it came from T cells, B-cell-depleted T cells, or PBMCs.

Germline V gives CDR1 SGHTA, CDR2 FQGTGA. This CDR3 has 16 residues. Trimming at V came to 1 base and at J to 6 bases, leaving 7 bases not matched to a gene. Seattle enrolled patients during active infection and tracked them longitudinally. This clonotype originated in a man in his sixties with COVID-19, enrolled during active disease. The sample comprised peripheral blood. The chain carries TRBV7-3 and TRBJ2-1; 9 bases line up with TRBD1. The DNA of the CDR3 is TGTGCCAGCAGCTTAAGGTCCGGGACAGGGTCCAATGAGCAGTTCTTC. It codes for CASSLRSGTGSNEQFF.